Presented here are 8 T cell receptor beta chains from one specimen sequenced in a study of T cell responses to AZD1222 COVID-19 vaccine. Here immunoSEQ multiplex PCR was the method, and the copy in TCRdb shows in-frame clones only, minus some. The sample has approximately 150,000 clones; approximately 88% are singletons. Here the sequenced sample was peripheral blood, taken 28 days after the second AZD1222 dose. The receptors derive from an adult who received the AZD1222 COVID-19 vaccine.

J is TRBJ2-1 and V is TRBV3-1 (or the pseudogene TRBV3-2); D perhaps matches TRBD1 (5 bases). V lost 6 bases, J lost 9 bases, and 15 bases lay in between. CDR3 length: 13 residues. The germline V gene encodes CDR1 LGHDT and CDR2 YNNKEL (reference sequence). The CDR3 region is CASSSYLDSEQFF. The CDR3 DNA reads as TGTGCCAGCAGTTCTTACCTCGACAGTGAGCAGTTCTTC.

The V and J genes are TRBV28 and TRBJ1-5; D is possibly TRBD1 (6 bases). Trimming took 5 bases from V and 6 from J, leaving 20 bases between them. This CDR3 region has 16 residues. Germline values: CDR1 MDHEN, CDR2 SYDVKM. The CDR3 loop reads CASSPSTGRSGQPQHF. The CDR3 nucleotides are TGTGCCAGCAGTCCATCCACAGGGAGATCGGGTCAGCCCCAGCATTTT.

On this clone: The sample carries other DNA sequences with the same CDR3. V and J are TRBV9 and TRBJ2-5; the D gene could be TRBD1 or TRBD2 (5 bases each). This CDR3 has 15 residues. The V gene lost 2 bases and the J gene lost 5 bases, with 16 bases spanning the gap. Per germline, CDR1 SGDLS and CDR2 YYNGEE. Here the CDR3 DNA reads TGTGCCAGCAGCGTTGGTACGGGACGAGGGGAGACCCAGTACTTC. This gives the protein CASSVGTGRGETQYF.

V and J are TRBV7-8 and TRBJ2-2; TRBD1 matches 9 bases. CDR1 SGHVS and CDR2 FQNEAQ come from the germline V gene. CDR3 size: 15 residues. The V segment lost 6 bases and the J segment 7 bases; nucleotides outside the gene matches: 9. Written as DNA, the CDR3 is TGTGCCAGCAGTCCTCCTGACAGGGGGATCGGGGAGCTGTTTTTT. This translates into CASSPPDRGIGELFF.

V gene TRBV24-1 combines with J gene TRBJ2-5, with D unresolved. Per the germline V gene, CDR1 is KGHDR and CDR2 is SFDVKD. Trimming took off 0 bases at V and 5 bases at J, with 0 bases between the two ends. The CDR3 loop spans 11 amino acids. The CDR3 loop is CATSDLETQYF. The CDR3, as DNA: TGTGCCACCAGTGATTTGGAGACCCAGTACTTC.

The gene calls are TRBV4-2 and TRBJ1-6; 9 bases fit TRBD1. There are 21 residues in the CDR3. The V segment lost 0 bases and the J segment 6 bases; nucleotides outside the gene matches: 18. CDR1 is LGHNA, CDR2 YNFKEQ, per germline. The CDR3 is CASSQDYRGRGGPYSNSPLHF. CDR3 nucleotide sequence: TGTGCCAGCAGCCAAGACTACAGGGGGCGAGGTGGGCCCTATAGTAATTCACCCCTCCACTTT.

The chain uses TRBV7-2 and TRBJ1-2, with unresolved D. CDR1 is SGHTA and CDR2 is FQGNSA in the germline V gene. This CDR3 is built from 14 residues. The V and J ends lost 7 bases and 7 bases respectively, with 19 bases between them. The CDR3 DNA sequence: TGTGCCAGCACCCTCTCACCGGCTGAAGGTGGCTACACCTTC. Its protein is CASTLSPAEGGYTF.

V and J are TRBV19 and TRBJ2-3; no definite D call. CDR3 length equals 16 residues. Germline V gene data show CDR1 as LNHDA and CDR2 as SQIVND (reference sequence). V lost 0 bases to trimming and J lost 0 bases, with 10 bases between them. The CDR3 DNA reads TGTGCCAGTAGTATAGATCGTGGGGTGAGCACAGATACGCAGTATTTT. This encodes CASSIDRGVSTDTQYF.